This record covers a single T cell receptor beta chain. What it recognizes is unknown. This sample was included in a study of shared clonotypes between healthy human individuals. Assay used: immunoSEQ multiplex PCR; TCRdb lists only in-frame clones, some missing. Among millions of clones listed, about 95% were seen once. J lost 6 bases, V lost 6 bases, and 6 bases had no gene match. From germline, CDR1 is MNHEY and CDR2 SMNVEV (reference sequence). The CDR3 is made up of 13 amino acids. Notes on the study in general: Deeper or shallower sequencing was expected to change how clonotypes are shared among donors.

Terminally differentiated effector memory CD45RA+ cells were excluded from the naive CD8 cells, which were CD45RO-negative and positively selected for CCR7. The specimen was naive CD8+ T cells sorted from blood. The chain uses TRBV27 and TRBJ2-3; 7 bases align to TRBD2. The sequence came from a man aged 18 to 29 in good health. CDR3 DNA sequence: TGTGCCAGCAGCGGGAGGTTTGGGGATACGCAGTATTTT. Residues: CASSGRFGDTQYF.